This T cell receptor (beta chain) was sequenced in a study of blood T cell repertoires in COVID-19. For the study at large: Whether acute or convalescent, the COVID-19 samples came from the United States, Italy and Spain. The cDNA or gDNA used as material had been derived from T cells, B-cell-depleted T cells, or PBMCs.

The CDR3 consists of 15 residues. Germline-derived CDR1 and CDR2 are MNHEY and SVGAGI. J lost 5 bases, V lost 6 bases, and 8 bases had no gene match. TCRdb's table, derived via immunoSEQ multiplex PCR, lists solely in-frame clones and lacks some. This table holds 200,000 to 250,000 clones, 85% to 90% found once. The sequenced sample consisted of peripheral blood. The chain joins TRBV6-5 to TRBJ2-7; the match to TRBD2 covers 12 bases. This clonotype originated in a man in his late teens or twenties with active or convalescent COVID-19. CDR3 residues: CASSRTSGTRHEQYF. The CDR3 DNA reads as TGTGCCAGCAGCCGGACTAGCGGGACAAGGCACGAGCAGTACTTC.